This T cell receptor (beta chain) was recovered during a study of shared T cell receptors in the human thymus. TCRdb's table, derived via immunoSEQ multiplex PCR, lists solely in-frame clones and lacks some. Altogether 550,000 to 800,000 clones are present, approximately 83% being singletons, with the ten largest covering roughly 0.01%. This CDR3 has 17 residues. The germline CDR1 and CDR2 sequences are SGHDT and YYEEEE. J gave up 2 bases and V 3 bases, and 10 bases lay outside the gene matches. The count of this clone is one. These data were also reused for a study on human thymus T cells. From that paper: Healthy Finnish infants undergoing corrective surgery for congenital heart defects were used as donors. Thymic samples were excised during corrective heart operations. The authors found apparently biased V and J gene usage in thymic and blood repertoires. Related research reported highly overlapping thymic repertoires among unrelated individuals.

The TCR originated in a girl under three years old with a congenital heart defect. This chain links TRBV5-6 with TRBJ2-1, with TRBD1 matching 8 bases. The sequenced sample was thymocytes. This CDR3 is CASSSSGQVFPYNEQFF. In DNA form, the CDR3 reads TGTGCCAGCAGCTCCTCGGGACAGGTTTTTCCCTACAATGAGCAGTTCTTC.